One and the same sample provided the 29 T cell receptor beta chains below, sequenced in a study of blood T cell repertoires in COVID-19. Profiled with immunoSEQ multiplex PCR; TCRdb holds only in-frame clones, not every one. The data hold 100,000 or so clones, with approximately 80% observed a single time. The sequenced sample consisted of peripheral blood. These receptors were taken from an older woman with active or convalescent COVID-19.

The chain recombines TRBV11-2 with TRBJ1-3; 9 nucleotides match TRBD1. This CDR3 has 16 residues. Germline assignment: CDR1 SGHAT and CDR2 FQNNGV. V lost 5 bases and J lost 1; bases outside the gene matches: 6. The CDR3 loop is CASSKLDRGSGNTIYF. The CDR3 bases are TGTGCCAGCAGCAAACTTGACAGGGGGTCTGGAAACACCATATATTTT.

This rearrangement joins TRBV2 to TRBJ1-3; no clear D gene. The ends were cut back, 5 bases at V and 3 bases at J, with 14 bases in the middle. CDR3 length equals 15 residues. Germline lookup yields CDR1 SNHLY and CDR2 FYNNEI. CDR3 DNA: TGTGCCAGCAGTACGAGCCCCGGGGATGGAAACACCATATATTTT. Amino acids: CASSTSPGDGNTIYF.

The chain links TRBV7-8 to TRBJ1-2; 12 bases are shared with TRBD1. The CDR3 contains 15 residues. The ends lost 5 bases at V and 7 bases at J; junction bases unmatched: 8. Germline CDR1 reads SGHVS; CDR2 reads FQNEAQ. CDR3 sequence: CASSNGGTGGFGYTF. CDR3 nucleotide sequence: TGTGCCAGCAGCAATGGCGGGACAGGGGGCTTTGGCTACACCTTC. The complete variable domain, with remaining parts taken from reference TRBV7-8 and TRBJ1-2, reads GAGVSQSPRYKVAKRGQDVALRCDPISGHVSLFWYQQALGQGPEFLTYFQNEAQLDKSGLPSDRFFAERPEGSVSTLKIQRTQQEDSAVYLCASSNGGTGGFGYTFGSGTRLTVV.

This clone was found once. The chain recombines TRBV27 with TRBJ2-2, with 8 bases fitting TRBD2. The CDR3 is 16 amino acids. The trim removed 1 base at V and 0 bases at J, leaving 1 base unmatched. From germline, CDR1 is MNHEY and CDR2 SMNVEV (reference sequence). The CDR3, as DNA: TGTGCCAGCAGTTTATTCGGGGGGGCGAACACCGGGGAGCTGTTTTTT. Its protein product is CASSLFGGANTGELFF.

The chain joins TRBV24-1 to TRBJ2-2; 11 bases are shared with TRBD1. The V segment lost 5 bases and the J segment 4 bases; nucleotides outside the gene matches: 8. This CDR3 has 17 amino acids. CDR1 KGHDR and CDR2 SFDVKD come from the germline V gene. As DNA, the CDR3 is TGTGCCACCAGTGCCCGGCCAGGGACAGGGGGCACCGGGGAGCTGTTTTTT. Its protein product is CATSARPGTGGTGELFF.

The count of this clone is one. The rearrangement uses TRBV28 and TRBJ2-4, with no clear D. Germline assignment: CDR1 MDHEN and CDR2 SYDVKM. The germline V and J ends were trimmed by 7 bases and 4 bases, with 11 bases remaining between them. This CDR3 contains 13 residues. CDR3 residues: CASNPQDKNIQYF. For the CDR3, the DNA is TGTGCCAGCAACCCCCAGGATAAAAACATTCAGTACTTC.

V and J are TRBV5-8 and TRBJ1-2; the match to TRBD1 covers 8 bases. The CDR3 extends over 15 amino acids. The V segment lost 4 bases and the J segment 8 bases; nucleotides outside the gene matches: 13. Germline-derived CDR1 and CDR2 are SGHTS and YDEGEE. CDR3 DNA sequence: TGTGCCAGCAGCACCGGACAGGGAAGGGGAAGAGGCTACACCTTC. This encodes CASSTGQGRGRGYTF.

The rearrangement links TRBV19 to TRBJ2-7; TRBD1 matches at 8 bases. V was pared by 3 bases and J by 2 bases, with 9 bases of the junction left unmatched. This CDR3 is built from 16 residues. The germline gives CDR1 LNHDA, CDR2 SQIVND (reference sequence). CDR3 protein: CASSIQSTGETYEQYF. The CDR3, as DNA: TGTGCCAGTAGTATTCAATCGACAGGGGAAACCTACGAGCAGTACTTC.

V and J are TRBV5-5 and TRBJ1-2; 7 nucleotides line up with TRBD1. The germline V gene has CDR1 SGHKS and CDR2 YYEKEE (reference sequence). The CDR3 length is 15 residues. V shed 3 bases and J 0 bases; nucleotides not matched to a gene: 5. The CDR3, as DNA: TGTGCCAGCAGCTCGAGGACAGGAACTAACTATGGCTACACCTTC. This codes for CASSSRTGTNYGYTF.

This chain uses TRBV2 with TRBJ1-6; a possible D gene is TRBD1 (5 bases). The CDR3 extends over 15 amino acids. V was shortened by 6 bases and J by 7 bases, with 16 bases between the two germline ends. The V gene's germline CDR1 is SNHLY and CDR2 FYNNEI. CDR3 residues: CASRATGTANSPLHF. For the CDR3, the DNA is TGTGCCAGCAGAGCAACCGGGACTGCAAATTCACCCCTCCACTTT.

This clone was found a few times. The rearrangement joins TRBV19 to TRBJ1-2; possible D gene TRBD1, 6 bases. The germline V and J ends were trimmed by 7 bases and 6 bases, with 21 bases remaining between them. Germline loops: CDR1 LNHDA, CDR2 SQIVND (reference sequence). The CDR3 runs to 15 residues. The CDR3 DNA reads TGTGCCAGTACCCAGGGGCAGGGACCTATAGATGGCTACACCTTC. Its protein is CASTQGQGPIDGYTF. The variable domain in full, with the rest retrieved from reference TRBV19 and TRBJ1-2, is DGGITQSPKYLFRKEGQNVTLSCEQNLNHDAMYWYRQDPGQGLRLIYYSQIVNDFQKGDIAEGYSVSREKKESFPLTVTSAQKNPTAFYLCASTQGQGPIDGYTFGSGTRLTVV.

The chain is built from TRBV7-2 and TRBJ1-2; D remains ambiguous. Germline CDR1 and CDR2: SGHTA and FQGNSA. V shed 5 bases and J shed 14 bases, with 24 bases lying between them. The CDR3 length is 14 residues. Here the CDR3 reads CASSQSDGTGGRTF. The CDR3 DNA is TGTGCCAGCAGCCAAAGTGACGGTACGGGAGGTCGGACCTTC.

This clone has just one count. The chain recombines TRBV12-3 or TRBV12-4 with TRBJ1-2; maybe TRBD1 (5 bases). This CDR3 contains 13 residues. Trimming cost V 5 bases and J 0 bases, with 7 bases left between them. The CDR3 nucleotides are TGTGCCAGCAGTCCGACAGCTAACTATGGCTACACCTTC. This encodes CASSPTANYGYTF.

The gene calls are TRBV28 and TRBJ1-5; D remains ambiguous. V shed 7 bases and J shed 0 bases, with 10 bases lying between them. CDR1 is MDHEN, CDR2 SYDVKM, per germline. The CDR3 has 14 amino acids. The CDR3 loop is CASMGGISNQPQHF. CDR3 bases: TGTGCCAGCATGGGAGGGATTAGCAATCAGCCCCAGCATTTT.

The chain employs TRBV5-6 and TRBJ1-1, with D tentatively TRBD1 (6 bases). This CDR3 comprises 14 residues. V lost 0 bases and J 5 bases, leaving 11 bases between the germline ends. Germline V gene sequence: CDR1 SGHDT, CDR2 YYEEEE. The CDR3 reads CASSLGFRGTEAFF. CDR3 DNA: TGTGCCAGCAGCTTGGGATTTAGGGGGACTGAAGCTTTCTTT.

A few counts support this clone. The CDR3 sequence: CASSPTGAYNSPLHF. CDR3 DNA: TGTGCCAGTAGTCCCACGGGGGCCTATAATTCACCCCTCCACTTT. The rearrangement links TRBV19 to TRBJ1-6, with a tentative D call TRBD1 (5 bases). In germline, CDR1 is LNHDA, CDR2 SQIVND (reference sequence). V shed 5 bases and J shed 2 bases, with 10 bases lying between them. The CDR3 is made up of 15 amino acids.

The chain combines TRBV5-5 with TRBJ1-1; D may be TRBD1 (5 bases). The germline CDR1 and CDR2 sequences are SGHKS and YYEKEE (reference sequence). The CDR3 runs 17 residues. V was clipped by 0 bases and J by 1 base, with 16 bases between them. CDR3 bases: TGTGCCAGCAGCTTGGTCCCAGCACAGGAGACGAACACTGAAGCTTTCTTT. It encodes CASSLVPAQETNTEAFF.

J is TRBJ1-5 and V is TRBV24-1; 9 nucleotides align to TRBD1. Germline loops: CDR1 KGHDR, CDR2 SFDVKD. This CDR3 region has 18 residues. V gave up 7 bases and J gave up 6 bases; unmatched junction bases: 18. The CDR3 bases are TGTGCCACCAGCGGGGACCCGGCGGACAGGGGATTAGGTCAGCCCCAGCATTTT. As protein: CATSGDPADRGLGQPQHF.

This chain joins TRBV24-1 and TRBJ2-2, with TRBD1 matching over 8 bases. Germline CDR1 and CDR2: KGHDR and SFDVKD. The CDR3 covers 13 residues. The trim removed 8 bases at V and 8 bases at J, leaving 6 bases unmatched. The CDR3 DNA reads TGTGCCACCAACGAGCAGGGGGCAGGGGAGCTGTTTTTT. Protein sequence: CATNEQGAGELFF.

This sequence joins TRBV6-1 and TRBJ1-4; 7 positions match TRBD1. Germline-derived CDR1 and CDR2 are MNHNS and SASEGT. The trim removed 1 base at V and 8 bases at J, leaving 7 bases unmatched. This CDR3 spans 15 amino acids. The DNA of the CDR3 is TGTGCCAGCAGTGAAGAAAACCCGGGACAGGAAAAACTGTTTTTT. As protein: CASSEENPGQEKLFF.

This chain connects TRBV24-1 to TRBJ2-1; the D gene is possibly TRBD2 (7 bases). Germline CDR1 and CDR2: KGHDR and SFDVKD. This CDR3 spans 15 amino acids. V was pared by 3 bases and J by 8 bases, with 16 bases between. Here the CDR3 reads CATSDPRGGADEQFF. CDR3 coding DNA: TGTGCCACCAGTGATCCAAGGGGGGGCGCGGATGAGCAGTTCTTC.

The rearrangement uses TRBV5-6 and TRBJ1-1, with a possible D match to TRBD1 (5 bases). Germline CDR1 SGHDT, CDR2 YYEEEE. V lost 4 bases to trimming and J lost 1 base, with 14 bases between them. The CDR3 has 15 residues. CDR3 coding DNA: TGTGCCAGCAGCCCCTTGGGGGGGTCGAACACTGAAGCTTTCTTT. It yields the protein CASSPLGGSNTEAFF.

The CDR3 is CSVENSPRGTDTQYF. The CDR3, as DNA: TGCAGCGTTGAAAACAGTCCCCGAGGCACAGATACGCAGTATTTT. The chain couples TRBV29-1 to TRBJ2-3; D remains ambiguous. Germline loops: CDR1 SQVTM, CDR2 ANQGSEA. CDR3 size: 15 residues. Trimming removed 2 bases at V and 1 base at J, with 13 bases between.

The rearrangement uses TRBV15 and TRBJ2-7; weak D call: TRBD2 (6 bases). This CDR3 region has 14 residues. Germline CDR1 is LNHNV and CDR2 is YYDKDF (reference sequence). Trimming shortened V by 8 bases and J by 5 bases, and 19 bases separated the two germline ends. The CDR3 here is CATQETGVVDEQYF. The DNA of the CDR3 is TGTGCCACCCAGGAGACGGGGGTTGTGGACGAGCAGTACTTC.

The genes are TRBV19 and TRBJ1-5; the D is unclear. This CDR3 region has 15 residues. V was trimmed by 6 bases and J by 5 bases, leaving 17 bases between them. Germline-derived CDR1 and CDR2 are LNHDA and SQIVND (reference sequence). This chain's CDR3 is CASRNPTTLHQPQHF. Written as DNA, the CDR3 is TGTGCCAGTAGAAACCCCACGACACTTCATCAGCCCCAGCATTTT.

The V call is TRBV10-3, the J call TRBJ1-1; D is unresolved. Trimming removed 0 bases from V and 1 base from J, with 3 bases in between. CDR1 is ENHRY and CDR2 is SYGVKD in the germline V gene. CDR3 length: 13 amino acids. CDR3: CAISESRNTEAFF. CDR3 coding DNA: TGTGCCATCAGTGAGTCCAGGAACACTGAAGCTTTCTTT.

The V call is TRBV28, the J call TRBJ2-5; the match to TRBD2 covers 7 bases. Trimming took 3 bases from V and 2 from J; bases not matched to a gene: 6. The CDR3 is 15 amino acids. Germline V gene lookup returns CDR1 MDHEN and CDR2 SYDVKM. The CDR3 nucleotides are TGTGCCAGCAGTTTCGGGACTACCTCTCAAGAGACCCAGTACTTC. This encodes CASSFGTTSQETQYF.

This rearrangement joins TRBV19 to TRBJ1-5; 8 bases map to TRBD1. CDR3 length equals 16 residues. V was clipped by 6 bases and J by 6 bases; unmatched bases: 13. CDR1 and CDR2 from the germline V gene are LNHDA and SQIVND (reference sequence). The CDR3 region is CASRDRDWKGGQPQHF. The CDR3 nucleotides read TGTGCCAGTAGGGACAGGGATTGGAAAGGAGGTCAGCCCCAGCATTTT.

This chain uses TRBV19 with TRBJ2-2; 7 positions agree with TRBD1. Germline CDR1 LNHDA, CDR2 SQIVND (reference sequence). V trimming: 5 bases; J trimming: 4 bases; junction bases outside the gene matches: 10. This CDR3 comprises 16 residues. In DNA, the CDR3 is TGTGCCAGTAGTGCGATCAGGGGGATTGGCACCGGGGAGCTGTTTTTT. Its translation: CASSAIRGIGTGELFF.